The next 18 T cell receptor beta chains were all read from a single sample in a study of cytomegalovirus exposure and HLA in healthy donors. PCR involved 60 Vbeta and 13 Jbeta primers. Repertoires were generated with immunoSEQ multiplex PCR, while TCRdb's copy carries only in-frame clones and drops some. The data show approximately 77,000 clones, and the top ten clones hold approximately 4.6%. Sequences were obtained from PBMCs. The receptors were sampled from a man under 40 in good health and CMV-seronegative.

The chain is built from TRBV19 and TRBJ1-2, with a weak D call TRBD1 (5 bases). V shed 8 bases and J shed 4 bases, with 11 bases lying between them. CDR3 length: 12 residues. Germline V lookup: CDR1 LNHDA, CDR2 SQIVND (reference sequence). CDR3 nucleotide sequence: TGTGCCAGTGGGGGGATTTTCTATGGCTACACCTTC. Translating gives CASGGIFYGYTF.

V gene TRBV6-1 combines with J gene TRBJ2-3; 7 bases line up with TRBD1. This CDR3 spans 16 amino acids. From germline, CDR1 is MNHNS and CDR2 SASEGT. V shed 1 base and J 1 base; nucleotides not matched to a gene: 5. DNA of the CDR3: TGTGCCAGCAGTGAAGGACAGGGTGGGGGCACAGATACGCAGTATTTT. The encoded protein is CASSEGQGGGTDTQYF.

The chain joins TRBV29-1 to TRBJ2-2, with 14 positions matching TRBD2. CDR1 is SQVTM and CDR2 is ANQGSEA in the germline V gene. The CDR3 sequence is 16 residues long. J lost 0 bases, V lost 3 bases, and 0 bases had no gene match. The chain's CDR3 is CSVEGLAGANTGELFF. CDR3 DNA sequence: TGCAGCGTTGAGGGACTAGCGGGAGCGAACACCGGGGAGCTGTTTTTT.

The chain joins TRBV7-9 to TRBJ1-1, with D unresolved. Trimming cost V 4 bases and J 8 bases, with 2 bases left between them. The CDR3 contains 9 residues. CDR1 SEHNR and CDR2 FQNEAQ come from the germline V gene (reference sequence). The CDR3 nucleotides are TGTGCCAGCAGCTCAGAAGCTTTCTTT. This codes for CASSSEAFF.

This rearrangement joins TRBV4-1 to TRBJ2-7; 10 bases line up with TRBD1. From germline, CDR1 is MGHRA and CDR2 YSYEKL. The CDR3 contains 15 residues. V lost 4 bases, J lost 6 bases, and 9 bases stayed unmatched. CDR3 amino acids: CASSRIGQGVGEQYF. CDR3 nucleotide sequence: TGCGCCAGCAGCCGTATCGGACAGGGGGTTGGCGAGCAGTACTTC.

The chain combines TRBV6-4 with TRBJ2-2; TRBD1 agrees at 10 bases. Per the germline V gene, CDR1 is MRHNA and CDR2 is SNTAGT. The V segment lost 6 bases and the J segment 6 bases; nucleotides outside the gene matches: 7. The CDR3 length is 15 residues. This CDR3 is CASSPGTGEAGELFF. The CDR3 DNA reads as TGTGCCAGCAGCCCCGGGACAGGGGAGGCCGGGGAGCTGTTTTTT.

The chain links TRBV5-1 to TRBJ1-1; weak D call: TRBD1 (6 bases). The CDR3 has 14 amino acids. The V end lost 3 bases, the J end lost 0 bases, and 9 bases lay between the germline ends. Germline loops: CDR1 SGHRS, CDR2 YFSETQ. This CDR3 is CASSYGQLNTEAFF. CDR3 coding DNA: TGCGCCAGCAGCTACGGACAGCTGAACACTGAAGCTTTCTTT.

The chain joins TRBV27 to TRBJ2-1; 7 positions agree with TRBD1. The CDR3 contains 17 residues. J was trimmed by 4 bases and V by 6 bases; bases with no gene match: 15. Germline CDR1 reads MNHEY; CDR2 reads SMNVEV (reference sequence). CDR3 sequence reads: CASSPLTGTALYNEQFF. Here the CDR3 DNA reads TGTGCCAGCAGCCCCCTAACCGGGACAGCCTTATACAATGAGCAGTTCTTC.

The genes are TRBV19 and TRBJ1-1; 9 nucleotides match TRBD1. This CDR3 is built from 15 residues. Germline CDR1 and CDR2: LNHDA and SQIVND (reference sequence). V trimming: 5 bases; J trimming: 5 bases; junction bases outside the gene matches: 9. The CDR3 nucleotides are TGTGCCAGTAGTCTCGGGACAGGGTGGGGGACTGAAGCTTTCTTT. Residues: CASSLGTGWGTEAFF.

V is TRBV4-2 and J is TRBJ2-3; the match to TRBD1 covers 8 bases. The CDR3 totals 17 residues. J lost 2 bases, V lost 6 bases, and 13 bases had no gene match. Germline V lookup: CDR1 LGHNA, CDR2 YNFKEQ. CDR3 bases: TGTGCCAGCAGACGATCCGGGACAGGAGCGTCCACAGATACGCAGTATTTT. Its translation: CASRRSGTGASTDTQYF.

The chain couples TRBV10-1 to TRBJ2-7, with a possible D match to TRBD1 (5 bases). CDR1 and CDR2 from the germline V gene are WNHNN and SYGVQD (reference sequence). The CDR3 covers 13 residues. The V end was cut by 0 bases, the J end by 6 bases, with 9 bases between. The CDR3, as DNA: TGCGCCAGCAGTGAGTCCAGGGATCGCGAGCAGTACTTC. Its translation: CASSESRDREQYF.

The chain recombines TRBV7-9 with TRBJ1-1; D might be TRBD1 (6 bases). CDR1 is SEHNR, CDR2 FQNEAQ, per germline (reference sequence). CDR3 length equals 15 residues. The V and J ends lost 3 bases and 4 bases respectively, with 15 bases between them. DNA for the CDR3: TGTGCCAGCAGCTTCCGGGGGGCGAAAGGCACTGAAGCTTTCTTT. As protein: CASSFRGAKGTEAFF.

The chain links TRBV29-1 to TRBJ2-7; 7 bases agree with TRBD2. There are 15 residues in the CDR3. The ends lost 3 bases at V and 6 bases at J; junction bases unmatched: 14. Germline CDR1 and CDR2: SQVTM and ANQGSEA. The CDR3 bases are TGCAGCGTTGATGGGTCGGGACTACGGCCTGCCGAGCAGTACTTC. It translates to CSVDGSGLRPAEQYF.

The rearrangement joins TRBV25-1 to TRBJ1-1; TRBD1 is a possible D gene (5 bases). The V gene lost 7 bases and the J gene lost 4 bases, with 13 bases spanning the gap. Germline loops: CDR1 MGHDK, CDR2 SYGVNS. The CDR3 has 13 residues. The CDR3, as DNA: TGTGCCAGCACCCCAATGGGGGGCACTGAAGCTTTCTTT. Its protein product is CASTPMGGTEAFF.

The chain joins TRBV4-1 to TRBJ2-7, with D unclear. Deletions cut 3 bases from V and 1 base from J, with 10 bases between. Germline V CDR1 and CDR2: MGHRA, YSYEKL. CDR3 length: 14 amino acids. The CDR3 coding sequence is TGCGCCAGCAGCCACCGAGGAATTTCCTACGAGCAGTACTTC. Amino acid sequence: CASSHRGISYEQYF.

The rearrangement uses TRBV2 and TRBJ1-1, with D perhaps TRBD1 (6 bases). Germline V gives CDR1 SNHLY, CDR2 FYNNEI. The ends were cut back, 8 bases at V and 6 bases at J, with 13 bases in the middle. The CDR3 loop spans 12 amino acids. The CDR3 bases are TGTGCCAGCCGATCCAGGGGAGCTGAAGCTTTCTTT. Translated: CASRSRGAEAFF.

The chain uses TRBV9 and TRBJ1-2; 10 bases map to TRBD1. This CDR3 is 14 amino acids long. Unmatched junction bases numbered 4, after V lost 4 bases and J lost 4 bases. The germline V gene has CDR1 SGDLS and CDR2 YYNGEE. The CDR3 DNA reads as TGTGCCAGCAGCAGACAGGGGGCGGGCTATGGCTACACCTTC. Protein product: CASSRQGAGYGYTF.

The chain carries TRBV7-2 and TRBJ1-5, with 7 bases that match TRBD1. CDR1 and CDR2 from the germline V gene are SGHTA and FQGNSA. V lost 5 bases to trimming and J lost 3 bases; unmatched junction nucleotides: 7. The CDR3 contains 15 residues. The DNA of the CDR3 is TGTGCCAGCAGCCGGGACAGCGCAGACAATCAGCCCCAGCATTTT. This sequence encodes CASSRDSADNQPQHF.